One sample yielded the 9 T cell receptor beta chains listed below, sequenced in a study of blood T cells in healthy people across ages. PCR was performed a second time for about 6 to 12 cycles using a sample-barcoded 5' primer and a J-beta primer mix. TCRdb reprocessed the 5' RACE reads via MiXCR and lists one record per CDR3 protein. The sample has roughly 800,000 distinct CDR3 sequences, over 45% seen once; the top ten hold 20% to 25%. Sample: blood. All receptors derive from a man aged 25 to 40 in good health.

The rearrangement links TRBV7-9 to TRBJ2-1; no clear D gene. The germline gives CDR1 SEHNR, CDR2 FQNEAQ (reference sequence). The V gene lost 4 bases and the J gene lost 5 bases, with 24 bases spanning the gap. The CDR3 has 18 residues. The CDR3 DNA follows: TGTGCCAGCAGCTCAGGAACGGTAGCTGGGGTCCTGAACAATGAGCAGTTCTTC. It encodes CASSSGTVAGVLNNEQFF.

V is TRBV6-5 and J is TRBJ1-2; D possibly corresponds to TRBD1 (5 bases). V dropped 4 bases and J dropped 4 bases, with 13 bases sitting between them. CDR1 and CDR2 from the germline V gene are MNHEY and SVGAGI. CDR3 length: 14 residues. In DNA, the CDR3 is TGTGCCAGCAGTTCCCGGGACGGTAGCTATGGCTACACCTTC. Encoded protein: CASSSRDGSYGYTF.

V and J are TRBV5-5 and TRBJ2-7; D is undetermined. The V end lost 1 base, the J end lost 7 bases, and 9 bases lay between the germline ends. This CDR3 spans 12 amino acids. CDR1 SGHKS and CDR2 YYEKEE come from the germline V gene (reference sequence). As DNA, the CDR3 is TGTGCCAGCAGCTTGACCTTCGGGGAGCAGTACTTC. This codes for CASSLTFGEQYF. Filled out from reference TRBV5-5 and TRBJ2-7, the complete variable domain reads DAGVTQSPTHLIKTRGQQVTLRCSPISGHKSVSWYQQVLGQGPQFIFQYYEKEERGRGNFPDRFSARQFPNYSSELNVNALLLGDSALYLCASSLTFGEQYFGPGTRLTVT.

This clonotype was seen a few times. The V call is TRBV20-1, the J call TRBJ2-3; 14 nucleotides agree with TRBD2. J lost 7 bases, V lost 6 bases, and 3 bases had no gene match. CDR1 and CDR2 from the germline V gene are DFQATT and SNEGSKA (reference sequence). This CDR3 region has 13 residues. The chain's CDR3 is CSAGLAGGNTQYF. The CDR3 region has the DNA TGCAGTGCCGGACTAGCGGGAGGCAATACGCAGTATTTT.

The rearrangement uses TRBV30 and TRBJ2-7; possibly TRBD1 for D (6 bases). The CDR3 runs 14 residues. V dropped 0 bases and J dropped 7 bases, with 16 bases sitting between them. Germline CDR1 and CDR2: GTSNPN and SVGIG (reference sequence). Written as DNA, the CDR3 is TGTGCCTGGAGTGTAGGGGGAACTGCCTGGGAGCAGTACTTC. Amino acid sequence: CAWSVGGTAWEQYF.

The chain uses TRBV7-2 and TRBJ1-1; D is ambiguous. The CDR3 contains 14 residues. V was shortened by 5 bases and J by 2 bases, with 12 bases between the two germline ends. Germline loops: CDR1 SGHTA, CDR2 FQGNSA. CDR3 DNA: TGTGCCAGCAGCCCCATGACACTCAACACTGAAGCTTTCTTT. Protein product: CASSPMTLNTEAFF.

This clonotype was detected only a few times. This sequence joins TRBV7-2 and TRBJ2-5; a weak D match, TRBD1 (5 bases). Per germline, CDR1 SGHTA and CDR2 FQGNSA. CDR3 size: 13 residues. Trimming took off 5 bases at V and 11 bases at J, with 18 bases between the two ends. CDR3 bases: TGTGCCAGCAGCAACGAGTTTTGGGGCGCACAGTACTTC. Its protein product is CASSNEFWGAQYF. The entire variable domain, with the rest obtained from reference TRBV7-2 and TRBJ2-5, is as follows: GAGVSQSPSNKVTEKGKDVELRCDPISGHTALYWYRQSLGQGLEFLIYFQGNSAPDKSGLPSDRFSAERTGGSVSTLTIQRTQQEDSAVYLCASSNEFWGAQYFGPGTRLLVL.

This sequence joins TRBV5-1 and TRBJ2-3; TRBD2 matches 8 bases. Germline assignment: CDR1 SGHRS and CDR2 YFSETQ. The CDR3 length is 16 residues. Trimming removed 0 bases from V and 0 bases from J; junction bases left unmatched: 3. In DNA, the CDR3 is TGCGCCAGCAGCTTGGCCGGGAGGGTAAGCACAGATACGCAGTATTTT. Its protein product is CASSLAGRVSTDTQYF.

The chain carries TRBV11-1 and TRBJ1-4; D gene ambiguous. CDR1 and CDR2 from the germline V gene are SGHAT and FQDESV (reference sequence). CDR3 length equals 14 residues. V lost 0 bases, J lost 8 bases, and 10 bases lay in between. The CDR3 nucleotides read TGTGCCAGCAGCTTAGCGACTACCCCCGAAAAACTGTTTTTT. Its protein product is CASSLATTPEKLFF.